This TCR beta chain appears in the sequencing data of a study of metastatic and nonmetastatic thyroid tumors. This clone was picked up many times. CDR3 length: 16 amino acids. Germline CDR1 reads SGHAT; CDR2 reads FQNNGV. The V and J ends lost 0 bases and 4 bases respectively, with 16 bases between them. MiXCR reprocessed the PCR reads for TCRdb. The sample records under 75,000 clones, less than 20% being singletons. Thyroid surgery took place with no prior treatment in any patient. This TCR derives from a female donor with papillary thyroid cancer or a benign thyroid nodule (not recorded which). Some clones in this sample may be carry-over from other donors' samples. Sequences were obtained from blood. The chain joins TRBV11-2 to TRBJ2-7; D perhaps matches TRBD1 (7 bases). The CDR3 here is CASSLEAGGLAYEQYF. The DNA for the CDR3 is TGTGCCAGCAGCTTAGAGGCAGGGGGGCTGGCTTACGAGCAGTACTTC. Based on the CDR3 plus reference TRBV11-2 and TRBJ2-7, the full variable domain is EAGVAQSPRYKIIEKRQSVAFWCNPISGHATLYWYQQILGQGPKLLIQFQNNGVVDDSQLPKDRFSAERLKGVDSTLKIQPAKLEDSAVYLCASSLEAGGLAYEQYFGPGTRLTVT.